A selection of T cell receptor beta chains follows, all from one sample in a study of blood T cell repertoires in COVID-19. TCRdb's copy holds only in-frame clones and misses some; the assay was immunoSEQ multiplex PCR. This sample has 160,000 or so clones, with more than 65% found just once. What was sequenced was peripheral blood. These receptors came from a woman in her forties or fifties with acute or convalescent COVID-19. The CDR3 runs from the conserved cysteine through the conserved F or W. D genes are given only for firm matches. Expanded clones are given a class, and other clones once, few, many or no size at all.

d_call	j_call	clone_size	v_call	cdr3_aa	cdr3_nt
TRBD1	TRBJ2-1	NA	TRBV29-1	CSATGGTGNYNEQFF	TGCAGCGCGACTGGGGGGACAGGGAACTACAATGAGCAGTTCTTC
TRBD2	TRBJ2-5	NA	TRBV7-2	CASSFQLAGRGQETQYF	TGTGCCAGCAGCTTTCAATTAGCGGGTCGAGGACAAGAGACCCAGTACTTC
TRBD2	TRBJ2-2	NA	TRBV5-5	CASSLARTSAGELFF	TGTGCCAGCAGCTTGGCCCGGACTAGCGCCGGGGAGCTGTTTTTT
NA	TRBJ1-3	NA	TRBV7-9	CASSLVGGISDSNF	TGTGCCAGCAGCTTAGTCGGGGGTATCTCCGACTCGAATTTT
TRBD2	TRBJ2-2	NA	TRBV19	CASSMGWTSGPSGELFF	TGTGCCAGTAGTATGGGGTGGACTAGCGGGCCCTCCGGGGAGCTGTTTTTT
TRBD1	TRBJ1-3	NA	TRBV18	CASSSQGEAGNTIYF	TGTGCCAGCTCATCGCAGGGGGAGGCTGGAAACACCATATATTTT
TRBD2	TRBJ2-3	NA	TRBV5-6	CASSPILARATDTQYF	TGTGCCAGCAGCCCGATACTAGCGAGAGCGACAGATACGCAGTATTTT
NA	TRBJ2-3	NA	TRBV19	CASQTLSADTQYF	TGTGCCAGTCAGACTCTCTCCGCAGATACGCAGTATTTT
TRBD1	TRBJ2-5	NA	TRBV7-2	CASSLAGTGQETQYF	TGTGCCAGCAGCTTAGCGGGGACAGGGCAAGAGACCCAGTACTTC
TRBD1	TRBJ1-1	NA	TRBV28	CASRTGDNLNTEAFF	TGTGCCAGCCGGACAGGGGACAATTTGAACACTGAAGCTTTCTTT
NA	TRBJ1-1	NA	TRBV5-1	CASSVQGTEAFF	TGCGCCAGCAGCGTACAGGGTACTGAAGCTTTCTTT
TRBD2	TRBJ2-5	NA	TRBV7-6	CASSLGLAGGPQETQYF	TGTGCCAGCAGCTTAGGCCTAGCGGGGGGCCCTCAAGAGACCCAGTACTTC
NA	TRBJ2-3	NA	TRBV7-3	CASSLGGTSTDTQYF	TGTGCCAGCAGCTTAGGAGGGACTAGCACAGATACGCAGTATTTT
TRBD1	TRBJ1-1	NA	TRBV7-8	CASSWTGTGNTEAFF	TGTGCCAGCAGCTGGACCGGGACAGGGAACACTGAAGCTTTCTTT
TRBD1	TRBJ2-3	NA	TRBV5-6	CASSLDRVGTDTQYF	TGTGCCAGCAGCTTAGACAGGGTTGGCACAGATACGCAGTATTTT
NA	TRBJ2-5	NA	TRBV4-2	CASSRGDSTTQETQYF	TGTGCCAGCAGCCGCGGGGACAGTACGACCCAAGAGACCCAGTACTTC
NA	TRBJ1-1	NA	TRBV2	CASIGGSEAFF	TGTGCCAGCATAGGAGGGAGTGAAGCTTTCTTT
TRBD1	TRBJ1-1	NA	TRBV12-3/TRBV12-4	CASSLQGAEAFF	TGTGCCAGCAGTCTACAGGGGGCTGAAGCTTTCTTT
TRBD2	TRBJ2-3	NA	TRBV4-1	CASSQERGADTDTQYF	TGCGCCAGCAGCCAAGAGCGGGGGGCTGACACAGATACGCAGTATTTT
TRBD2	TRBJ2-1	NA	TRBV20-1	CSLAGSAKFF	TGCAGTCTAGCGGGTAGCGCTAAGTTCTTC
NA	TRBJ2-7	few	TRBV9	CASSEGTPGYEQYF	TGTGCCAGCAGCGAAGGTACCCCGGGCTACGAGCAGTACTTC
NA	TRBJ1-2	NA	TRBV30	CARGEGGGYTF	TGTGCCCGTGGGGAGGGTGGAGGCTACACCTTC
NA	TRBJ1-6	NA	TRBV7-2	CASSLEQFISPLHF	TGTGCCAGCAGCTTAGAACAGTTTATCTCGCCCCTCCACTTT
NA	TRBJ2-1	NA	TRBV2	CASGIDRSSYNEQFF	TGTGCCAGCGGAATCGACAGGAGCTCCTACAATGAGCAGTTCTTC
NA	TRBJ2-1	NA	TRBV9	CASSAQGLSSYNEQFF	TGTGCCAGCAGCGCCCAAGGACTAAGCTCCTACAATGAGCAGTTCTTC
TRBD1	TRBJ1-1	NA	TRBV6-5	CASSYATGGTEAFF	TGTGCCAGCAGTTACGCGACAGGGGGGACTGAAGCTTTCTTT
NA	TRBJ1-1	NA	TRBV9	CASSVTGQNTEAFF	TGTGCCAGCAGCGTAACGGGACAGAACACTGAAGCTTTCTTT
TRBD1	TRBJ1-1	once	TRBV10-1	CASSFTGEAEAFF	TGCGCCAGCAGCTTTACAGGGGAAGCTGAAGCTTTCTTT
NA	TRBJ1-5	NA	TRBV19	CASGGDQPQHF	TGTGCCAGTGGCGGAGATCAGCCCCAGCATTTT
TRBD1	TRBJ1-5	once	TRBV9	CASSYGQGDQPQHF	TGTGCCAGCAGCTACGGACAGGGAGATCAGCCCCAGCATTTT
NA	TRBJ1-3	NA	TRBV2	CASRDRGPTIYF	TGTGCCAGCAGGGACAGAGGACCCACCATATATTTT
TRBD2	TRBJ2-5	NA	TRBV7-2	CASSLAFPSGRGGETQYF	TGTGCCAGCAGCTTAGCGTTCCCTAGCGGGAGAGGTGGAGAGACCCAGTACTTC
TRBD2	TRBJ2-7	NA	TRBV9	CASSLRGGSWEQYF	TGTGCCAGCAGCCTCCGGGGGGGCTCATGGGAGCAGTACTTC
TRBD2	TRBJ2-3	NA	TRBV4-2	CASSQGLAGNADTQYF	TGTGCCAGCAGCCAAGGACTAGCGGGAAATGCAGATACGCAGTATTTT
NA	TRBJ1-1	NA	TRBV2	CASNRDLNTEAFF	TGTGCCAGCAACAGGGATTTAAACACTGAAGCTTTCTTT
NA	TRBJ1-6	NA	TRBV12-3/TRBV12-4	CASTLSLGSPLHF	TGTGCCAGCACCCTGTCCCTAGGCTCACCCCTCCACTTT
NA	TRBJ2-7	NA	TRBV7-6	CASSLATAPPGRSYEQYF	TGTGCCAGCAGCTTAGCGACCGCACCTCCAGGGCGTTCCTACGAGCAGTACTTC
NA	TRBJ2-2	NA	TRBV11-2	CASSLDLYGELFF	TGTGCCAGCAGCTTAGATCTCTACGGGGAGCTGTTTTTT
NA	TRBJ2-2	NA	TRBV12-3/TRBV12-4	CASSLVYGELFF	TGTGCCAGCAGTTTAGTGTACGGGGAGCTGTTTTTT
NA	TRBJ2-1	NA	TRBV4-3	CASSQDWRSNEQFF	TGCGCCAGCAGCCAAGATTGGAGGTCCAATGAGCAGTTCTTC
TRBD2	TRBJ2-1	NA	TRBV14	CASNQLGGGDGEQFF	TGTGCCAGCAACCAGCTAGGCGGGGGGGACGGTGAGCAGTTCTTC
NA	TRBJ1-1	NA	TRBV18	CASSPQRYSTEAFF	TGTGCCAGCTCCCCTCAAAGGTACAGCACTGAAGCTTTCTTT
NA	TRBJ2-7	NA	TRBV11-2	CASSLFRRGSEQYF	TGTGCCAGCAGCTTATTTAGGAGGGGTAGCGAGCAGTACTTC
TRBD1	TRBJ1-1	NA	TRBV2	CASRDKAVTGITEAFF	TGTGCCAGCAGGGACAAAGCTGTGACAGGGATCACTGAAGCTTTCTTT
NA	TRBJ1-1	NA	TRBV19	CASSISWGQSTEAFF	TGTGCCAGTAGTATATCGTGGGGGCAGAGCACTGAAGCTTTCTTT
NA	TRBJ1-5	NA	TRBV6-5	CASRRGADNQPQHF	TGTGCCAGCAGACGGGGGGCGGACAATCAGCCCCAGCATTTT
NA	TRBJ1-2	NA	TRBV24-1	CATSDLLGYTF	TGTGCCACCAGTGATTTGCTTGGCTACACCTTC
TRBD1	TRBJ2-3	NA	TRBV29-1	CSARTGGGTDTQYF	TGCAGCGCGCGGACAGGGGGCGGCACAGATACGCAGTATTTT
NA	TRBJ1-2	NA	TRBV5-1	CASSLEQHYGYTF	TGCGCCAGCAGCTTGGAACAGCATTATGGCTACACCTTC
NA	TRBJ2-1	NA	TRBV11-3	CASSLEAARATEQFF	TGTGCCAGCAGCTTAGAGGCGGCCAGGGCTACTGAGCAGTTCTTC
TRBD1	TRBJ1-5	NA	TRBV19	CASSMGTGGTNQPQHF	TGTGCCAGTAGTATGGGGACAGGGGGTACGAATCAGCCCCAGCATTTT
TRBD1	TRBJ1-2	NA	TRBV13	CASSKTGTAFPF	TGTGCCAGCAGCAAAACAGGGACAGCTTTCCCCTTC